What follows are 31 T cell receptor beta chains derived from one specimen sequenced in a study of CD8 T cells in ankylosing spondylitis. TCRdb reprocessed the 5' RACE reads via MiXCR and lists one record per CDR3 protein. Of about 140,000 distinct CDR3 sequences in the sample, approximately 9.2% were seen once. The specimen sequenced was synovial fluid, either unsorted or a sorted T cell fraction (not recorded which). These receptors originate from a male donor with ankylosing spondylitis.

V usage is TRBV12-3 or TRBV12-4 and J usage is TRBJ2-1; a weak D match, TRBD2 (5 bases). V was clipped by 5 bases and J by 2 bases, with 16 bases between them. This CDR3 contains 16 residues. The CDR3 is CASSARTGSAYNEQFF. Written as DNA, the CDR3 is TGTGCCAGCAGTGCGAGGACGGGATCAGCCTACAATGAGCAGTTCTTC.

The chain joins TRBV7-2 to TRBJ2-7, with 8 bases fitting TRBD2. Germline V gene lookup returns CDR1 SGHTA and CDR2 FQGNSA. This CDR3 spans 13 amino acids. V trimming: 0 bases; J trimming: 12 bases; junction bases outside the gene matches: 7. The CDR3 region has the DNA TGTGCCAGCAGCTTAGCAGGACTAGCACAGCGGTACTTC. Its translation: CASSLAGLAQRYF.

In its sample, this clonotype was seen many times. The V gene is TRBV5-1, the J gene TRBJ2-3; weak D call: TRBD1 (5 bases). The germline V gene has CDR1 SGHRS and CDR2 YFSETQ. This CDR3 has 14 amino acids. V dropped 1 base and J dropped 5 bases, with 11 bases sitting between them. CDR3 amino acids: CASSLLQGEDTQYF. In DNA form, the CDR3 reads TGCGCCAGCAGCTTGCTTCAGGGTGAAGATACGCAGTATTTT.

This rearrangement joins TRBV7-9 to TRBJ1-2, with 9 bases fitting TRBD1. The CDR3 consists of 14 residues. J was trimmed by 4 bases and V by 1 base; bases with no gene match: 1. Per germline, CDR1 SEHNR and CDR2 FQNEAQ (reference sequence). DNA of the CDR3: TGTGCCAGCAGCTTAGGGACAGGGGCCTATGGCTACACCTTC. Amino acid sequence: CASSLGTGAYGYTF.

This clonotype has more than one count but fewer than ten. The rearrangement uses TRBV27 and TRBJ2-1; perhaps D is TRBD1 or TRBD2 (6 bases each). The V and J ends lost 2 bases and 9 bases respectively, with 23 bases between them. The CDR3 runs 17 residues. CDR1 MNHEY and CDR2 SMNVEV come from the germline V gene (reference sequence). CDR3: CASSLPPVVGGHLEQFF. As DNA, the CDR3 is TGTGCCAGCAGTTTACCCCCAGTAGTGGGGGGACATCTTGAGCAGTTCTTC.

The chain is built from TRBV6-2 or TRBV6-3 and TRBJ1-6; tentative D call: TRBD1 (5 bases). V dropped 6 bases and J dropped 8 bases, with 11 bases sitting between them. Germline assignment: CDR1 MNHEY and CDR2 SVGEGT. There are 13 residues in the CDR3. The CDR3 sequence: CASRGRGDSPLHF. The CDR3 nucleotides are TGTGCCAGCAGAGGGAGAGGGGATTCACCCCTCCACTTT.

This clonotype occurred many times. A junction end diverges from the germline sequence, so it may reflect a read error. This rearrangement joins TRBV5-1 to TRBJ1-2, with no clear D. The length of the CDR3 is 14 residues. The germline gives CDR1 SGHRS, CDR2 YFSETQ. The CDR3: CASSLDFEGSKSIF. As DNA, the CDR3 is TGCGCCAGCAGCTTGGATTTTGAGGGCAGCAAATCAATCTTC.

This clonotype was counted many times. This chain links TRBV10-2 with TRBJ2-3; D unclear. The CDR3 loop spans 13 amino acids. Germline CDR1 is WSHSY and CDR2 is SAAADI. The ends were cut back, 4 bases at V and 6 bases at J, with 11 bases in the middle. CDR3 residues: CASSVFTWDTQYF. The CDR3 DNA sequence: TGCGCCAGCAGTGTTTTTACGTGGGATACGCAGTATTTT.

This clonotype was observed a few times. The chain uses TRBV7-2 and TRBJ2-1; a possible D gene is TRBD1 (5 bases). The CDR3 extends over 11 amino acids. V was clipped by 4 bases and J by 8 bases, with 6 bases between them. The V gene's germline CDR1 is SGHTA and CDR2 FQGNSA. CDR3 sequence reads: CASSYRYEQFF. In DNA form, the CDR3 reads TGTGCCAGCAGCTACAGGTATGAGCAGTTCTTC.

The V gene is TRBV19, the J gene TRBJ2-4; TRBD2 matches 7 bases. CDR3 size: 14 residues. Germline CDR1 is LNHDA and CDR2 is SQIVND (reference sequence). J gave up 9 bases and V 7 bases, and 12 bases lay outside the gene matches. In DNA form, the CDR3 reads TGTGCCAGTACCCCGCGACCCACGGGGGGCATTCAGTACTTC. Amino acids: CASTPRPTGGIQYF.

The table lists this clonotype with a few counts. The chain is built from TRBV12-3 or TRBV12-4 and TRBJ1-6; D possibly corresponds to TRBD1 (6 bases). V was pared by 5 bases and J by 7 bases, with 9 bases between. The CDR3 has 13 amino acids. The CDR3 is CASSPGQNSPLHF. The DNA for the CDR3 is TGTGCCAGCAGTCCAGGACAGAATTCACCCCTCCACTTT.

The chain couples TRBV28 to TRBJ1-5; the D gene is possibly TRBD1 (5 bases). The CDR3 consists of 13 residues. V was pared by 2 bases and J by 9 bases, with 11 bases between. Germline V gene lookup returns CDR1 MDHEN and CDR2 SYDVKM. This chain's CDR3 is CASSLGGEWPQHF. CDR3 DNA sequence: TGTGCCAGCAGTTTAGGGGGGGAGTGGCCCCAGCATTTT.

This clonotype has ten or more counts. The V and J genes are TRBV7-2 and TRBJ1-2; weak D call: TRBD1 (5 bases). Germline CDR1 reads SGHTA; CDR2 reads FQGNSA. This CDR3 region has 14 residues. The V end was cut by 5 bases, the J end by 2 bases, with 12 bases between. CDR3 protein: CASSLRETNYGYTF. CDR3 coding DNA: TGTGCCAGCAGCCTCAGGGAGACAAACTATGGCTACACCTTC.

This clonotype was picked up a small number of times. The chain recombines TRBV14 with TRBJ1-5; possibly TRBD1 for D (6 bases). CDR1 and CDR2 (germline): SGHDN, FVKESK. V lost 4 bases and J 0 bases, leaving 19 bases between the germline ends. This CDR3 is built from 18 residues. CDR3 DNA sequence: TGTGCCAGCAGCCTCCAGTCCGGGACATTTTATAGCAATCAGCCCCAGCATTTT. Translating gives CASSLQSGTFYSNQPQHF.

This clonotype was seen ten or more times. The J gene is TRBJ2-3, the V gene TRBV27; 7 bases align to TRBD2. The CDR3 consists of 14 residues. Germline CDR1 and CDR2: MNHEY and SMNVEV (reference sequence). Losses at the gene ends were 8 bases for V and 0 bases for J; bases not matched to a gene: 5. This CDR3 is CASGASGSTDTQYF. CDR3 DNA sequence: TGTGCCAGCGGTGCTAGCGGAAGCACAGATACGCAGTATTTT.

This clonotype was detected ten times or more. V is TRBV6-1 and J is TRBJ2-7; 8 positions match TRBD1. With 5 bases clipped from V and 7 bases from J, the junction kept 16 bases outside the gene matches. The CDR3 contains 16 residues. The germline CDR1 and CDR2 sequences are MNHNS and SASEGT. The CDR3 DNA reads TGTGCCAGCAGTCCACGGACAGGGTGGGACATCGGAGAGCAGTACTTC. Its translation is CASSPRTGWDIGEQYF.

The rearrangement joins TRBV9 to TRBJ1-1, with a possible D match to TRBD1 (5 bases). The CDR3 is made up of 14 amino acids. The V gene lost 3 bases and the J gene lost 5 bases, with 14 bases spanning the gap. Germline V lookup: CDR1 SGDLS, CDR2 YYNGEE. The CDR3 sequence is CASSGRGGWTEAFF. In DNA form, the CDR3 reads TGTGCCAGCAGCGGCCGGGGGGGGTGGACTGAAGCTTTCTTT.

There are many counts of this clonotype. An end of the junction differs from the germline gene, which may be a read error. The DNA of the CDR3 is TGTGCCAGTAGTGAAAACAGGGGGGGCTTGGATTTT. Protein: CASSENRGGLDF. The J gene is TRBJ1-5, the V gene TRBV19, with TRBD1 matching 8 bases. This CDR3 is 12 amino acids long. Germline V gene lookup returns CDR1 LNHDA and CDR2 SQIVND (reference sequence).

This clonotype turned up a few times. In DNA, the CDR3 is TGCAGTGCTAGCGTTCGGGGGCAAGAGACCCAGTACTTC. Protein sequence: CSASVRGQETQYF. V usage is TRBV20-1 and J usage is TRBJ2-5; a possible D gene is TRBD2 (6 bases). V was pared by 3 bases and J by 2 bases, with 10 bases between. Germline-derived CDR1 and CDR2 are DFQATT and SNEGSKA (reference sequence). CDR3 length equals 13 residues.

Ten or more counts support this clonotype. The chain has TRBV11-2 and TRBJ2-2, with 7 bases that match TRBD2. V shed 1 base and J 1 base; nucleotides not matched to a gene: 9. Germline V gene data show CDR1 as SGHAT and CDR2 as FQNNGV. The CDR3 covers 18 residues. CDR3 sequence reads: CASSLGPTSEVNTGELFF. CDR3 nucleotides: TGTGCCAGCAGCTTAGGCCCCACTAGCGAAGTGAACACCGGGGAGCTGTTTTTT. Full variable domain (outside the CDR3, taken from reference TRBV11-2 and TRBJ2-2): EAGVAQSPRYKIIEKRQSVAFWCNPISGHATLYWYQQILGQGPKLLIQFQNNGVVDDSQLPKDRFSAERLKGVDSTLKIQPAKLEDSAVYLCASSLGPTSEVNTGELFFGEGSRLTVL.

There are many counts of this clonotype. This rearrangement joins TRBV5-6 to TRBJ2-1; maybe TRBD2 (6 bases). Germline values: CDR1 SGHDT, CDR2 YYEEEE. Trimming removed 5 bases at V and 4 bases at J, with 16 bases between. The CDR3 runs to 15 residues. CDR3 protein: CASRPPGSRYNEQFF. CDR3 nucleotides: TGTGCCAGCAGACCCCCCGGGAGTAGATACAATGAGCAGTTCTTC.

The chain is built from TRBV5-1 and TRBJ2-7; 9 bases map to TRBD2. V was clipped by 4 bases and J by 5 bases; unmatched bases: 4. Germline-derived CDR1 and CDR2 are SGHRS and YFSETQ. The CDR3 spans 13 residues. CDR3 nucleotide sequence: TGCGCCAGCAGCGCCGGGACTAGCAACGAGCAGTACTTC. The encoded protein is CASSAGTSNEQYF.

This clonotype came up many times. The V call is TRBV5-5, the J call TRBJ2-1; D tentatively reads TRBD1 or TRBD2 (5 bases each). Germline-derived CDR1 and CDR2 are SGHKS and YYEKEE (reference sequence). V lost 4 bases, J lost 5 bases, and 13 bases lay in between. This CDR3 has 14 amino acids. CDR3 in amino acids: CASSPGPQHNEQFF. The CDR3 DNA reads TGTGCCAGCAGCCCGGGACCGCAACACAATGAGCAGTTCTTC.

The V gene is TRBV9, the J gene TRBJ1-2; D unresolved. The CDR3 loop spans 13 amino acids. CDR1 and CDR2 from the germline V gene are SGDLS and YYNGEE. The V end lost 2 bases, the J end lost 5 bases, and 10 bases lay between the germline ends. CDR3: CASSVRPQYGYTF. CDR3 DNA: TGTGCCAGCAGCGTCCGGCCCCAGTATGGCTACACCTTC.

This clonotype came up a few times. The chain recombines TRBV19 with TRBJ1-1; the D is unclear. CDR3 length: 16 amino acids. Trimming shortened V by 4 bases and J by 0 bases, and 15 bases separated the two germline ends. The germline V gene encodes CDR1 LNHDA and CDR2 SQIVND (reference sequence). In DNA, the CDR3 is TGTGCCAGTAGTACCCCTTCGGTGGGGTTGAACACTGAAGCTTTCTTT. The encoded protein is CASSTPSVGLNTEAFF.

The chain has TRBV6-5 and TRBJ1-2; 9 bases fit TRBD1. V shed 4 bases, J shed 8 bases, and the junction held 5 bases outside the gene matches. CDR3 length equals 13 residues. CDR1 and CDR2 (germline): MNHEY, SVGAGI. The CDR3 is CASSSPDRGGYTF. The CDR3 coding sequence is TGTGCCAGCAGTTCCCCGGACAGGGGAGGCTACACCTTC.

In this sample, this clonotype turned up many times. CDR3 bases: TGTGCCAGCAGTGCCGCCAGGACTAGCGGGGCGGGCACGCAGTATTTT. Its translation is CASSAARTSGAGTQYF. The J gene is TRBJ2-3, the V gene TRBV9, with 12 bases lining up with TRBD2. The V gene's germline CDR1 is SGDLS and CDR2 YYNGEE. V shed 5 bases and J 9 bases; nucleotides not matched to a gene: 13. CDR3 length equals 16 residues.

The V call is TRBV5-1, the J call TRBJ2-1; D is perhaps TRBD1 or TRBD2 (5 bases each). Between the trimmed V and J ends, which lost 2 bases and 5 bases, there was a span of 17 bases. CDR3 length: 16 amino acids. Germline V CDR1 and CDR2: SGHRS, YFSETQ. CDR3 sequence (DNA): TGCGCCAGCAGCTTCAATTCAGGGATGGGACACAATGAGCAGTTCTTC. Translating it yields CASSFNSGMGHNEQFF.

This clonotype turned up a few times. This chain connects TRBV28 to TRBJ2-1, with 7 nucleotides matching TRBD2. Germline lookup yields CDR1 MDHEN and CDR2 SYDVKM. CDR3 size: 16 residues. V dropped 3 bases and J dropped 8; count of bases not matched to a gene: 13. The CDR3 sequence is CASSLGPTGGVDEQFF. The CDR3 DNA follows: TGTGCCAGCAGTTTGGGCCCCACGGGAGGAGTGGATGAGCAGTTCTTC.

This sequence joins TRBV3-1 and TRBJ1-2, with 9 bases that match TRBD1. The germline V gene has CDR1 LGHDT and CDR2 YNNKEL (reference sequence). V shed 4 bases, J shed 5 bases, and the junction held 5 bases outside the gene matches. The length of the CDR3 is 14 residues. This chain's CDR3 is CASSPWTGVYGYTF. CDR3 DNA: TGTGCCAGCAGCCCGTGGACAGGGGTTTATGGCTACACCTTC.

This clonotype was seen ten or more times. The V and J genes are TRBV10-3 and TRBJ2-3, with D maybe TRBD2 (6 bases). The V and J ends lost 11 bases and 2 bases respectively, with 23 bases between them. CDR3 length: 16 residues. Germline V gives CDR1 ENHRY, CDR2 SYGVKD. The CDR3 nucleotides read TGTGCCGCTAAGGCTAGCGTAACCTCATTCACAGATACGCAGTATTTT. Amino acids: CAAKASVTSFTDTQYF.